The rows below give T cell receptor beta chains drawn from one sample of a study of T cell responses to AZD1222 COVID-19 vaccine. Clones were sequenced by immunoSEQ multiplex PCR, and TCRdb holds only the in-frame ones, with some missing. The table includes tens of thousands of clones, around 81% detected once. The source was peripheral blood, collected on day 0 of AZD1222 vaccination. These receptors all come from an adult in good health. Each CDR3 is given with its conserved first and last residue.

>TRBV7-8
CASSSIPYGLSSYNSPLHF
>TRBV28
CASSAEKRRVGAETQYF
>TRBV7-2
CASSLGAITEAFF
>TRBV12-3/TRBV12-4
CASSQRRGEQYF
>TRBV6-5
CAVRLAGGSEQFF
>TRBV7-9
CASSLRTGFYEQYF
>TRBV11-2
CASSQTGGNTEAFF
>TRBV6-5
CASSGGQYNQPQHF
>TRBV5-1
CASSLVGGNTGELFF
>TRBV29-1
CSANGGVTEAFF
>TRBV5-1
CASSQRQGSGETQYF
>TRBV6-5
CASSLSTGDEQYF
>TRBV5-4
CASSYPGESETQYF
>TRBV7-9
CASSLAVDTQYF
>TRBV27
CASSLSIMLRGGNYNEQFF
>TRBV19
CASTTDRGQNQPQHF
>TRBV6-5
CASSWAGGETQYF
>TRBV6-5
CASSYSDGGSEKLFF
>TRBV19
CASKSNSYGYTF
>TRBV30
CAWSVGGANIQYF
>TRBV5-8
CASSPGGLAITDTQYF
>TRBV6-5
CASTRDRNTYEQYF
>TRBV7-2
CASSLNGEQFF
>TRBV6-1
CASSEARTRYEQYF
>TRBV2
CASSEGPGLTEAFF
>TRBV6-5
CASGGLSLTDTQYF
>TRBV3-1/TRBV3-2
CASSSRRLAAPYEQYF
>TRBV6-5
CASDPTGLMNTEAFF
>TRBV6-1
CASSEGGGVLGPEAFF
>TRBV10-3
CAISQDRGRANEKLFF
>TRBV30
CAWSGGSNQPQHF
>TRBV15
CATSKQGRYEQYF
>TRBV27
CASSSSVIGEQYF
>TRBV19
CASTEYAAGTRDNSPLHF
>TRBV4-1
CASSFQGMSDQPQHF
>TRBV5-6
CASSLLWREDTEAFF
>TRBV13
CASSLGRSTGELFF
>TRBV11-3
CASSSSTSNTQYF
>TRBV2
CASKTSGGEKTQYF
>TRBV6-5
CASSYSARVHTDGYTF
>TRBV7-2
CASSLSGGQPQHF
>TRBV5-1
CASSLANGRNSGNTIYF
>TRBV7-8
CASSDRDSGNTEAFF
>TRBV5-1
CASSSTGTFNEKLFF
>TRBV2
CASRTGAAGNTIYF
>TRBV29-1
CSVHREFGYGYTF
>TRBV5-4
CASSFGDEQYF
>TRBV15
CATSRDNEGLSNQPQHF
>TRBV3-1/TRBV3-2
CASTRGTGNTIYF
>TRBV18
CASSRRTSGEYNEQFF
>TRBV6-5
CASRTEGSYEQYF
>TRBV28
CASSTQTGGYQPQHF
>TRBV6-1
CASSEDGLNRDEQFF